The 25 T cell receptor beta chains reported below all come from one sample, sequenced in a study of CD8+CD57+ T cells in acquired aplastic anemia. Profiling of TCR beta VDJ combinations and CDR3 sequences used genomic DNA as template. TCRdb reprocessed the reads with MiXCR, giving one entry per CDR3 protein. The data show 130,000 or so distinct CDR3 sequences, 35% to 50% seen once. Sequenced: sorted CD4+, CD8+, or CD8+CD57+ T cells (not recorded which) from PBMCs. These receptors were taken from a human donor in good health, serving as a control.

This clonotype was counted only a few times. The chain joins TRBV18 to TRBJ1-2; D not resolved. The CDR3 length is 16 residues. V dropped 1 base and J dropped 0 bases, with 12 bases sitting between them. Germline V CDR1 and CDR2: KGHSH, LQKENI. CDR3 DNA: TGTGCCAGCTCACCACAGCGACTTTCAGCTAACTATGGCTACACCTTC. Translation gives CASSPQRLSANYGYTF.

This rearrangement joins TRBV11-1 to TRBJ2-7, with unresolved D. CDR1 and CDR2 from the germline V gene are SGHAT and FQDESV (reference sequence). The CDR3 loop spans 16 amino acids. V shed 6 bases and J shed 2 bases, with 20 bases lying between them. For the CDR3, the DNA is TGTGCCAGCAGTCGTCTTAATGGGCCGTCCCCCTACGAGCAGTACTTC. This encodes CASSRLNGPSPYEQYF.

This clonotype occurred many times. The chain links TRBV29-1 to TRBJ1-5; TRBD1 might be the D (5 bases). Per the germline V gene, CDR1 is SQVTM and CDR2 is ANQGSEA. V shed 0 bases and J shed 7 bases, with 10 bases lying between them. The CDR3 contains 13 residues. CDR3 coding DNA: TGCAGCGTTGAAGAAGACAGTGGCCAGCCCCAGCATTTT. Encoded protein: CSVEEDSGQPQHF. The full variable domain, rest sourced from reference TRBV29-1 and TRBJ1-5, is SAVISQKPSRDICQRGTSLTIQCQVDSQVTMMFWYRQQPGQSLTLIATANQGSEATYESGFVIDKFPISRPNLTFSTLTVSNMSPEDSSIYLCSVEEDSGQPQHFGDGTRLSIL.

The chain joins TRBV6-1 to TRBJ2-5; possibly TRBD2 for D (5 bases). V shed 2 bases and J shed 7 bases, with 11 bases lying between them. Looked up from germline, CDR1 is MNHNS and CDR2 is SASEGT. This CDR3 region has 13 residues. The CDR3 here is CASSELIGGTQYF. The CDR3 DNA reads TGTGCCAGCAGTGAATTAATTGGAGGGACCCAGTACTTC.

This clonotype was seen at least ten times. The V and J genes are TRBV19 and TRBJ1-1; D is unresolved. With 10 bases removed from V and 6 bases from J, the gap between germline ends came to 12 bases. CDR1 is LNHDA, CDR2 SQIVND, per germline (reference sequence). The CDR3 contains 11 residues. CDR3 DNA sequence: TGTGCCACGCAGTGGAGGGCTGAAGCTTTCTTT. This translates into CATQWRAEAFF.

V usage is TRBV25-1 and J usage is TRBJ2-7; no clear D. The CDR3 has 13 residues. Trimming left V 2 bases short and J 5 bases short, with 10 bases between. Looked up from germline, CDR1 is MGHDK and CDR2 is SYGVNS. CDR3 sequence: CASSETDVNEQYF. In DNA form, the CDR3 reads TGTGCCAGCAGTGAAACAGACGTCAACGAGCAGTACTTC.

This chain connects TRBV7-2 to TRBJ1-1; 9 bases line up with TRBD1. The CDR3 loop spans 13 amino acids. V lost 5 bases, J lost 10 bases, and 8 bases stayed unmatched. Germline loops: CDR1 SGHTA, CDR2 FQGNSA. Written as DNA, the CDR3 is TGTGCCAGCAGCCCCGGGACAGGGCTTAGAGCTTTCTTT. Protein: CASSPGTGLRAFF.

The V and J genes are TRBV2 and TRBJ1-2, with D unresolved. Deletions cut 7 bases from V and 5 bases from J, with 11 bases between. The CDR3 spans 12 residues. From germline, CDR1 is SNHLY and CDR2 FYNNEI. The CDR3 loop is CASTQRGYGYTF. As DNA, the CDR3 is TGTGCCAGCACTCAAAGAGGGTATGGCTACACCTTC.

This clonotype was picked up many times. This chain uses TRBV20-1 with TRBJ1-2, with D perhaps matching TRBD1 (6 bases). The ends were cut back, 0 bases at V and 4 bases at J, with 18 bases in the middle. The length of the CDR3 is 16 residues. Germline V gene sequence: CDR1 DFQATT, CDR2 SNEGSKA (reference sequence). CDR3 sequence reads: CSARDRRGARGYGYTF. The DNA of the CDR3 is TGCAGTGCTAGAGATCGAAGGGGGGCGCGGGGCTATGGCTACACCTTC.

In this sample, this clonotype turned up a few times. The CDR3 DNA is TGTGCCAGCAGTTTGGGACTCGTAGAGAACACTGAAGCTTTCTTT. It translates to CASSLGLVENTEAFF. The rearrangement joins TRBV12-3 or TRBV12-4 to TRBJ1-1, with D tentatively TRBD1 (5 bases). Trimming removed 3 bases from V and 1 base from J, with 12 bases in between. The CDR3 spans 15 residues.

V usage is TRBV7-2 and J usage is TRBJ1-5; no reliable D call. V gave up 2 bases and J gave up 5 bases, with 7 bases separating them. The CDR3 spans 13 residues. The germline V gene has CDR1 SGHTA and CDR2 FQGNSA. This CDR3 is CASSLQDDQPQHF. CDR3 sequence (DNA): TGTGCCAGCAGCTTACAGGACGATCAGCCCCAGCATTTT.

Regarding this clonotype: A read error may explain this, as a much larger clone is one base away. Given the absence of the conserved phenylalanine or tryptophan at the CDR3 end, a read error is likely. The CDR3 loop reads CASSLLAGTTYEQYL. The CDR3 nucleotides are TGCGCCAGCAGTCTTCTAGCGGGGACTACCTACGAGCAGTACCTC. This chain connects TRBV5-1 to TRBJ2-7, with 9 bases lining up with TRBD2. The length of the CDR3 is 15 residues. Germline V gene sequence: CDR1 SGHRS, CDR2 YFSETQ. The V segment lost 5 bases and the J segment 2 bases; nucleotides outside the gene matches: 8.

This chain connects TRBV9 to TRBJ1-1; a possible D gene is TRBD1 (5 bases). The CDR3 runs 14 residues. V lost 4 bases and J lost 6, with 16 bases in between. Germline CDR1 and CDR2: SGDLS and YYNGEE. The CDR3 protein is CASSQDPGGAEAFF. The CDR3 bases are TGTGCCAGCAGCCAAGATCCGGGAGGGGCTGAAGCTTTCTTT.

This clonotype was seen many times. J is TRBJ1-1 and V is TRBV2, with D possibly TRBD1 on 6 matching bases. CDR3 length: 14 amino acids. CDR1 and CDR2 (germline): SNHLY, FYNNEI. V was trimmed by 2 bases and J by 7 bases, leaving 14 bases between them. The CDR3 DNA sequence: TGTGCCAGCAGTGAACGTCGGGGGCTCCTTGAAGCTTTCTTT. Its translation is CASSERRGLLEAFF.

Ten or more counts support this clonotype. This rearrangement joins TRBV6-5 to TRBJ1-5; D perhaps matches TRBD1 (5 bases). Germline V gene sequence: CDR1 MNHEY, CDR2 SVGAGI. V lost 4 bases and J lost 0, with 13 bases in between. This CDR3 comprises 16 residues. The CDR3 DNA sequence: TGTGCCAGCAGTTCCCAGCAGGGTAGTAGCAATCAGCCCCAGCATTTT. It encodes CASSSQQGSSNQPQHF.

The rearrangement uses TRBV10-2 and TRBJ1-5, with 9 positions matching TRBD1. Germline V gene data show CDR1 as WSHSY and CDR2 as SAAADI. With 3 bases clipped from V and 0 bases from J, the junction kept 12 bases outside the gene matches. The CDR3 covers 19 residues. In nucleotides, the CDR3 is TGCGCCAGCAGTGACACCACAGGGGGCATTCCAATTAGCAATCAGCCCCAGCATTTT. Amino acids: CASSDTTGGIPISNQPQHF.

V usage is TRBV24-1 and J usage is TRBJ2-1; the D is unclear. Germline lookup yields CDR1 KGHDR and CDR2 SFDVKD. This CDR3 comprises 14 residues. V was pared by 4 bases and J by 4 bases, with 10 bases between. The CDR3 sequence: CATSDSDGYNEQFF. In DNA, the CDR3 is TGTGCCACCAGTGACTCTGACGGTTACAATGAGCAGTTCTTC.

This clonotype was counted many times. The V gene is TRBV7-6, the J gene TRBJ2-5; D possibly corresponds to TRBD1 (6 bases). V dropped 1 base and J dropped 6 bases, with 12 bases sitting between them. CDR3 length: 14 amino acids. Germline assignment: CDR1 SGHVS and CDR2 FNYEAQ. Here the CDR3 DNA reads TGTGCCAGCAGCTTAGAGGCAGGGGAGAAGACCCAGTACTTC. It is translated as CASSLEAGEKTQYF.

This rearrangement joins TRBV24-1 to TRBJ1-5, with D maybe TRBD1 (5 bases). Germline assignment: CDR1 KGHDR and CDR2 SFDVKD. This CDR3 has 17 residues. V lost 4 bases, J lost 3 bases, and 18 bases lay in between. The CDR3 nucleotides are TGTGCCACCAGTGACAGACAGCTCCCTCCCCACAATCAGCCCCAGCATTTT. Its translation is CATSDRQLPPHNQPQHF.

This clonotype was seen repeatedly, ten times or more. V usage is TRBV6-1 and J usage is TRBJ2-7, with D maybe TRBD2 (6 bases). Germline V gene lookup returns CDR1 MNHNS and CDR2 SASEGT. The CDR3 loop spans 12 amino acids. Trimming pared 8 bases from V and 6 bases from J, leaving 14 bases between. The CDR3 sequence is CASSIAGFEQYF. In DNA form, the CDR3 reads TGTGCCAGCTCAATTGCGGGGTTCGAGCAGTACTTC.

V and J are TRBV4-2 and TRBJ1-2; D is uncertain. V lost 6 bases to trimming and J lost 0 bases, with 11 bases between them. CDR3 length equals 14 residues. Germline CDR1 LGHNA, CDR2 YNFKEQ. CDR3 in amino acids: CASSPPPTNYGYTF. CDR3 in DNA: TGTGCCAGCAGTCCACCCCCAACTAACTATGGCTACACCTTC.

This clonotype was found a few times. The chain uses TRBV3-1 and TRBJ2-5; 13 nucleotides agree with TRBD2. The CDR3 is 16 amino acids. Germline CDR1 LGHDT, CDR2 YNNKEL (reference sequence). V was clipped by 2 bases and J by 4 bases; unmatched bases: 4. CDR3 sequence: CASSQSTSGRGETQYF. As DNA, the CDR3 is TGTGCCAGCAGCCAATCTACTAGCGGGAGGGGAGAGACCCAGTACTTC.

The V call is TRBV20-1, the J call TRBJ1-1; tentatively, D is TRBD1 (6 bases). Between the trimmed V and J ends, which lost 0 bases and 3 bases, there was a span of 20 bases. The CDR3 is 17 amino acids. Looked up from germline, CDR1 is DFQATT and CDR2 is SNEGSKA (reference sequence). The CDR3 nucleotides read TGCAGTGCTAGAGACTATAGTAAGGGGGATTTGGACACTGAAGCTTTCTTT. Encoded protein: CSARDYSKGDLDTEAFF.

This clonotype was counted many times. The CDR3 nucleotides read TGTGCCAGCAGTGAAGAACTAGGCGATACGCAGTATTTT. Translating gives CASSEELGDTQYF. The chain has TRBV2 and TRBJ2-3; maybe TRBD2 (5 bases). The germline V gene encodes CDR1 SNHLY and CDR2 FYNNEI. The CDR3 is 13 residues long. V gave up 1 base and J gave up 6 bases, with 8 bases separating them.

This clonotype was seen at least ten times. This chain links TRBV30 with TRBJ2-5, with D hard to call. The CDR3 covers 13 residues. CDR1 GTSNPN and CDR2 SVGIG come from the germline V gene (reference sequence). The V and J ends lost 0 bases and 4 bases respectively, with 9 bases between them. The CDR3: CAWSVGSGETQYF. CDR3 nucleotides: TGTGCCTGGAGTGTGGGATCAGGAGAGACCCAGTACTTC. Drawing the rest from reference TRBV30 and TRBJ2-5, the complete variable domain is SQTIHQWPATLVQPVGSPLSLECTVEGTSNPNLYWYRQAAGRGLQLLFYSVGIGQISSEVPQNLSASRPQDRQFILSSKKLLLSDSGFYLCAWSVGSGETQYFGPGTRLLVL.